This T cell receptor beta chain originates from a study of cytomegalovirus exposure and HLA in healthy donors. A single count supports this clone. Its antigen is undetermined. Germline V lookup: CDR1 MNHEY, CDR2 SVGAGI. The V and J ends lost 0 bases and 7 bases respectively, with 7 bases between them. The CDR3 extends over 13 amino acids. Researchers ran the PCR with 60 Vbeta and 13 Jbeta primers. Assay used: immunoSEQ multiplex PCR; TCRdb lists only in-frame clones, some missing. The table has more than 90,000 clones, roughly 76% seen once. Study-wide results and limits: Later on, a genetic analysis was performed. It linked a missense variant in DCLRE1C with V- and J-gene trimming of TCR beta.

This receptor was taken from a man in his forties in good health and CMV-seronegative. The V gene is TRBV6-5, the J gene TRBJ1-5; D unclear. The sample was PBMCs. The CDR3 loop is CASSYSRGQPQHF. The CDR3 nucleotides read TGTGCCAGCAGTTACTCCAGAGGCCAGCCCCAGCATTTT.